The present entry profiles one T cell receptor (beta chain) with its context. Its antigen is unidentified. Germline V lookup: CDR1 MDHEN, CDR2 SYDVKM. The CDR3 has 15 amino acids. With V trimmed by 5 bases and J by 6 bases, 6 bases remained unmatched. This sample is part of a study of cytomegalovirus exposure and HLA in healthy donors. It was with 60 Vbeta and 13 Jbeta primers that the PCR ran. Clones were read by immunoSEQ multiplex PCR, and TCRdb kept only the in-frame ones, dropping some. Recorded for this sample: 200,000 to 250,000 clones. Findings of the study overall: Immune exposure information available was restricted to CMV serostatus.

The chain uses TRBV28 and TRBJ2-1, with 11 nucleotides matching TRBD2. Sequenced sample: PBMCs. The receptor was isolated from a woman aged 25 to 39 in good health and CMV-seropositive. In nucleotides, the CDR3 is TGTGCCAGCAGTGCCACTAGCGGGAGCGGCAATGAGCAGTTCTTC. Residues: CASSATSGSGNEQFF.